This record covers a single T cell receptor beta chain. This sample was taken from a study of blood T cell repertoires in COVID-19. V shed 3 bases and J 1 base; nucleotides not matched to a gene: 8. CDR3 length: 16 residues. CDR1 SGHDN and CDR2 FVKESK come from the germline V gene. TCRdb's copy holds only in-frame clones and misses some; the assay was immunoSEQ multiplex PCR. Among tens of thousands of clones listed, 70% to 80% were seen once. Sequencing was carried out using peripheral blood. The rearrangement links TRBV14 to TRBJ1-1, with 7 bases lining up with TRBD1. This clonotype was sampled from a human donor in a cohort sampled during active COVID-19. DNA for the CDR3: TGTGCCAGCAGCCAGGAACCGGGACAGCCGAACACTGAAGCTTTCTTT. As protein: CASSQEPGQPNTEAFF.